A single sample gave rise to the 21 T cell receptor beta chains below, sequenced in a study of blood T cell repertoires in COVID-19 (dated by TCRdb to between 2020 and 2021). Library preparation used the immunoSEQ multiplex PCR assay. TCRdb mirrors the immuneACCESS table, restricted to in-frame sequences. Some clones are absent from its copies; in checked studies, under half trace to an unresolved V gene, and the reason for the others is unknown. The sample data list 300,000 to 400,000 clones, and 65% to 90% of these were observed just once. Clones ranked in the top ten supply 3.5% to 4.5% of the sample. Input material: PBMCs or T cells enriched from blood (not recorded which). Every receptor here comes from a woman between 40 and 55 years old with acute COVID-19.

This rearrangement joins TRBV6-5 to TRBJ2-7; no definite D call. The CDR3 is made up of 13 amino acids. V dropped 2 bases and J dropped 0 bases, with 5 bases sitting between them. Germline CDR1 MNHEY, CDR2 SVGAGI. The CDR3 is CASSYGPSYEQYF. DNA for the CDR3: TGTGCCAGCAGTTACGGGCCCTCCTACGAGCAGTACTTC.

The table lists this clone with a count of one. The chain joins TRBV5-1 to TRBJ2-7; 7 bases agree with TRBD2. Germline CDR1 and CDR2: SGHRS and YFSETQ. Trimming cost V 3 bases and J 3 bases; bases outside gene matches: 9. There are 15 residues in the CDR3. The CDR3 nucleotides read TGCGCCAGCAGCTCCGACACTAGCGCAGGCTACGAGCAGTACTTC. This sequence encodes CASSSDTSAGYEQYF.

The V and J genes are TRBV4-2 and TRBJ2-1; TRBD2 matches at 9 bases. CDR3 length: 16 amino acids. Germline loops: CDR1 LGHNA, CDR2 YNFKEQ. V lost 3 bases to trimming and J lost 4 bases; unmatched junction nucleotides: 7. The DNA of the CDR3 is TGTGCCAGCAGCCAGAACAGCGGGGGGCAATACAATGAGCAGTTCTTC. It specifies CASSQNSGGQYNEQFF.

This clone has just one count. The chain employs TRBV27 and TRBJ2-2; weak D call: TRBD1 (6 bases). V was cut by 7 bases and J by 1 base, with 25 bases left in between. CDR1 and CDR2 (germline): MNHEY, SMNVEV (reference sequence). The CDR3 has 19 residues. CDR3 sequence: CASTIRAPGVLLNTGELFF. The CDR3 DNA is TGTGCCAGCACCATACGGGCCCCAGGGGTCCTTCTGAACACCGGGGAGCTGTTTTTT.

The CDR3 spells CASRGQGNSGNTIYF. In nucleotides, the CDR3 is TGTGCCAGCAGGGGTCAGGGAAACTCTGGAAACACCATATATTTT. The genes are TRBV6-5 and TRBJ1-3; maybe TRBD1 (5 bases). Germline V gene lookup returns CDR1 MNHEY and CDR2 SVGAGI. CDR3 length: 15 residues. Trimming removed 6 bases at V and 0 bases at J, with 12 bases between.

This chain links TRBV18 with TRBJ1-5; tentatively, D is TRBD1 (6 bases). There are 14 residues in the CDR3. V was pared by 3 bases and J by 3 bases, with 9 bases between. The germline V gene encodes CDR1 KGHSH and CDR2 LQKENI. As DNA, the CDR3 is TGTGCCAGCTCACCCGGACAGTTCAATCAGCCCCAGCATTTT. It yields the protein CASSPGQFNQPQHF.

The CDR3 loop is CASSLVSGGSYEQYF. CDR3 DNA sequence: TGTGCCAGCAGCTTGGTGAGCGGGGGGTCCTACGAGCAGTACTTC. The V and J genes are TRBV5-8 and TRBJ2-7; 9 bases map to TRBD2. Losses at the gene ends were 0 bases for V and 1 base for J; bases not matched to a gene: 2. The CDR3 contains 15 residues. CDR1 and CDR2 (germline): SGHTS, YDEGEE.

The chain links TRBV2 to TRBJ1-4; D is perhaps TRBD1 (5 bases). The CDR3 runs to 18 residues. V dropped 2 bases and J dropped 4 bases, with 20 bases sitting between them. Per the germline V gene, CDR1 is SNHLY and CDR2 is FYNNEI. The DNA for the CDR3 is TGTGCCAGCAGTGAATCTAATCATAGGACACAGAATAATGAAAAACTGTTTTTT. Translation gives CASSESNHRTQNNEKLFF.

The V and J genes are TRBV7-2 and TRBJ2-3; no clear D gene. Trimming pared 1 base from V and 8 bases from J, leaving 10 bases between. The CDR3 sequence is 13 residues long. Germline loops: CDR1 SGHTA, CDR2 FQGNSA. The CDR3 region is CASSLVISGTQYF. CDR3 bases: TGTGCCAGCAGCTTAGTTATCTCGGGTACGCAGTATTTT.

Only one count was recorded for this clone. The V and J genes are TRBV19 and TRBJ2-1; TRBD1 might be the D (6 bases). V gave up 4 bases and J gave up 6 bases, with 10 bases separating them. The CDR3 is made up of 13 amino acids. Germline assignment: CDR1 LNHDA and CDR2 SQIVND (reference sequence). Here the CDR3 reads CASSTLGGNEQFF. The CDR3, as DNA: TGTGCCAGTAGTACCTTAGGGGGCAATGAGCAGTTCTTC.

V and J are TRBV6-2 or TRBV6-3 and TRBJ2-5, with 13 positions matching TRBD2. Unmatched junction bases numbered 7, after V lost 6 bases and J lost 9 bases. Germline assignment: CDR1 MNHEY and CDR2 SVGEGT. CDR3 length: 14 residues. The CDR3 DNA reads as TGTGCCAGCAGCCAACTAGCGGGGGGGCTCCCCCAGTACTTC. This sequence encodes CASSQLAGGLPQYF.

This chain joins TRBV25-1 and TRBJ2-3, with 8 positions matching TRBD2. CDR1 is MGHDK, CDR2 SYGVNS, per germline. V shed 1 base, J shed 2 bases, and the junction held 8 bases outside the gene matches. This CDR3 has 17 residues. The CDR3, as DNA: TGTGCCAGCAGTGAATCTTTAGCGGGGACTTCCACAGATACGCAGTATTTT. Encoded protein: CASSESLAGTSTDTQYF. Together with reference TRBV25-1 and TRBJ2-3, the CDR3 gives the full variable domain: EADIYQTPRYLVIGTGKKITLECSQTMGHDKMYWYQQDPGMELHLIHYSYGVNSTEKGDLSSESTVSRIRTEHFPLTLESARPSHTSQYLCASSESLAGTSTDTQYFGPGTRLTVL.

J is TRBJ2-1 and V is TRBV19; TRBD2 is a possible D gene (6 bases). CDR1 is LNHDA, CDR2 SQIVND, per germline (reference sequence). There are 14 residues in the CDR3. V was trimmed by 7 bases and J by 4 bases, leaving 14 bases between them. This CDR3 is CASIRGIGYNEQFF. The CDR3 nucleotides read TGTGCCAGTATTCGGGGGATTGGTTACAATGAGCAGTTCTTC. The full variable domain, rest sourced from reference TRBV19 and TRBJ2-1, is DGGITQSPKYLFRKEGQNVTLSCEQNLNHDAMYWYRQDPGQGLRLIYYSQIVNDFQKGDIAEGYSVSREKKESFPLTVTSAQKNPTAFYLCASIRGIGYNEQFFGPGTRLTVL.

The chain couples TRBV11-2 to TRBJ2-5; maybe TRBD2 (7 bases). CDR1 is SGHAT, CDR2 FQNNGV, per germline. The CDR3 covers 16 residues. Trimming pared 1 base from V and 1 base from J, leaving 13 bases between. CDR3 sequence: CASSLVQAGAQETQYF. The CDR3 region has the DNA TGTGCCAGCAGCTTAGTGCAGGCGGGGGCCCAAGAGACCCAGTACTTC.

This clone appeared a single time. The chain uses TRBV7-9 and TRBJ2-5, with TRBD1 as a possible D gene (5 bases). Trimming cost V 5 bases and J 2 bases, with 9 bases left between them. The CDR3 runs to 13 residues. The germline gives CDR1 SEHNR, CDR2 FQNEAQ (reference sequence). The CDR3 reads CASSQTVQETQYF. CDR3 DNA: TGTGCCAGCAGCCAGACAGTACAAGAGACCCAGTACTTC.

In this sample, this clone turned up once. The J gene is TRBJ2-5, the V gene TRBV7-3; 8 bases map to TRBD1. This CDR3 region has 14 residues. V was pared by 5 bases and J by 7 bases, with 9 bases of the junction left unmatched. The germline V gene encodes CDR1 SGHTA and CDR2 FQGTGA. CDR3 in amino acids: CASSSTGGSGTQYF. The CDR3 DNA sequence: TGTGCCAGCAGCAGTACAGGGGGATCGGGGACCCAGTACTTC.

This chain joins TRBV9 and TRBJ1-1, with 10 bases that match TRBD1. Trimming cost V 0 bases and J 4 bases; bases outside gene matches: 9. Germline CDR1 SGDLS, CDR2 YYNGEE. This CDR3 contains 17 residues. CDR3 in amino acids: CASSVGMTGGRGTEAFF. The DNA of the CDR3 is TGTGCCAGCAGCGTAGGGATGACAGGGGGCCGTGGCACTGAAGCTTTCTTT.

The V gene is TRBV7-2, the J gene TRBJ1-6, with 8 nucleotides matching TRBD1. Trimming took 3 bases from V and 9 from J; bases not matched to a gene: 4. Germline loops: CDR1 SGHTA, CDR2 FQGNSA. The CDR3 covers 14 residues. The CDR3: CASSLDRVPSPLHF. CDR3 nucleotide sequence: TGTGCCAGCAGCTTGGACAGGGTACCTTCACCCCTCCACTTT.

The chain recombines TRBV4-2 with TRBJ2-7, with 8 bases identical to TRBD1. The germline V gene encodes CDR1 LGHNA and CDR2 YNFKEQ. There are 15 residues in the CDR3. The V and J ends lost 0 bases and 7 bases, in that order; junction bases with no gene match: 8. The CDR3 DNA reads TGTGCCAGCAGCCAAGACGGGGGACAGGTTTCAGAGCAGTACTTC. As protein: CASSQDGGQVSEQYF.

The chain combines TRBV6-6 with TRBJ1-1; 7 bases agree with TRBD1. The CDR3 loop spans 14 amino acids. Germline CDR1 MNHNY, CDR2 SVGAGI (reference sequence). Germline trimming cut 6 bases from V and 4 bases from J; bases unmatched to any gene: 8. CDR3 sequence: CASSLEQGITEAFF. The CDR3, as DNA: TGTGCCAGCAGCCTCGAACAGGGGATCACTGAAGCTTTCTTT.

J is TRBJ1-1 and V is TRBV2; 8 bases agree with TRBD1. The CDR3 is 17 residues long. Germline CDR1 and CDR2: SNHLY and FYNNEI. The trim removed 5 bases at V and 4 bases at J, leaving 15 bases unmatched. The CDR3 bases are TGTGCCAGCAGTATTATAACTAGACAGGGGAAGGGCACTGAAGCTTTCTTT. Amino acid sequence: CASSIITRQGKGTEAFF.